This T cell receptor (beta chain) was recorded in a study of OX40 agonist ivuxolimab in advanced cancers. Study-level background: The costimulatory receptor OX40 (CD134) was targeted by ivuxolimab, a fully human IgG2 agonistic monoclonal antibody. Peripheral TCRbeta sequencing was intended to test whether TCR sequence diversity was altered and clonal T-cell expansion was caused by ivuxolimab. The paper reports the monotherapy dose-escalation portion (N of about 54 patients) of the phase I ivuxolimab trial. A male proportion of roughly 80% and a mean age of about 60 years, ranging from roughly 23 to 85, were recorded for the dose-escalation cohort. Patients were allowed to have had prior anti-PD-1, anti-PD-L1 or anti-CTLA-4 therapy, and more than 35% of the dose-escalation patients had been treated with checkpoint inhibitors. Of the approximately 50 patients in dose escalation, about 20 had hepatocellular carcinoma, some 15 had melanoma, 9 had renal cell carcinoma and 9 had head and neck cancer. Intravenous ivuxolimab was administered to patients every 2 weeks at six dose levels: 0.01, 0.1, 0.3, 1.5, 3 and 10 mg/kg. Partial responses occurred in three dose-escalation patients, of whom one had hepatocellular carcinoma and two had cutaneous melanoma. The paper as a whole reports these results and caveats: In the 0.1-3.0 mg/kg groups, partial responders were among the patients with the lowest normalized peripheral clonal expansion, particularly in CD8+ T cells. Low levels of normalized T-cell clonal expansion were also shown by some nonresponding patients. Clonal expansion of both CD4+ and CD8+ blood T cells was observed from baseline to week 6 at doses 0.1 to 3.0 mg/kg. The antigen specificity of the clonally expanded peripheral T cells was not determined. On average, CD8+ T cells showed more expanded clones than CD4+ T cells after ivuxolimab.

This clone was recorded once. Its binding antigen is unknown. Per-base quality was not reported, and no clone a single base away is much larger than it. Taken from cysteine to phenylalanine, the CDR3 has 16 residues. Of the read, only the CDR3 DNA is kept; its 48 bases are in frame from base 1. Patients with a history of autoimmune disease or receiving systemic immunosuppression were excluded from the trial. Peripheral blood for TCR sequencing was drawn from every dose cohort at baseline, at cycle 4 day 1 and at cycle 7 day 1. Samples were obtained from an open-label, multicenter, first-in-human phase I dose-escalation trial of ivuxolimab. Adults with locally advanced or metastatic melanoma, renal cell, hepatocellular, or head and neck squamous cell carcinoma were enrolled in the trial. Before TCR sequencing, CD4+ T cells and CD8+ T cells were sorted from peripheral blood as separate populations. Genomic DNA was isolated from the sorted cells so that the TCRbeta CDR3 region could be sequenced. The immunoSEQ Assay was used to sequence the TCRbeta CDR3 regions. In TCRdb, the immuneACCESS table is reduced to in-frame sequences with V and J assigned. These tables do not hold every clone; where another copy was compared, an unresolved V gene accounts for under half, and the others remain unexplained. Within this sample are around 60,000 clones, with about 85% of them counted one time only. The ten largest clones represent 2.5% to 3.5% of the sample.

The source was CD4+ or CD8+ T cells sorted from blood, collected in a trial of the OX40 agonist ivuxolimab. The origin of this receptor is an adult with an advanced solid tumor such as melanoma, head and neck, liver or kidney cancer. The rearranged segments are TRBV12-2 and TRBJ1-3; the table's D call of TRBD1 was not tested on the DNA. TRBV12-2 is a recognized pseudogene. The DNA sequence is TGTGCAAGTCGCTCGACAGGGAGGACCCGCGGAAACACCATATATTTT. Its translation reads: CASRSTGRTRGNTIYF.